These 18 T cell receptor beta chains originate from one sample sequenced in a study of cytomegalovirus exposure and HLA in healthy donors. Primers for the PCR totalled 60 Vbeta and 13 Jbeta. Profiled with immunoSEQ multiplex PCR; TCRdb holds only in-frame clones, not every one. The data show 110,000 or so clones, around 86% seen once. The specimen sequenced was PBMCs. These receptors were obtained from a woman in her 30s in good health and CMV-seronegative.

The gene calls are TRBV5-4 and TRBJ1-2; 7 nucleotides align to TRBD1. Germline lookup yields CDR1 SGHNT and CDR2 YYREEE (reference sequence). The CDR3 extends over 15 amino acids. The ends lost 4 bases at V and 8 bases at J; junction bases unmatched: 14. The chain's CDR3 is CASSTSPGQRRGYTF. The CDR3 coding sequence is TGTGCCAGCAGCACGAGTCCGGGACAGAGAAGAGGCTACACCTTC.

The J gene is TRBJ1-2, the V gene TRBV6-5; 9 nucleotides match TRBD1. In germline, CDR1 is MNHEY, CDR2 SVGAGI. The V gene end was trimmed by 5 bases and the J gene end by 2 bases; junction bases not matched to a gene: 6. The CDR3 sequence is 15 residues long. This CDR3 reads CASSPRTGVNYGYTF. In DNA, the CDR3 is TGTGCCAGCAGTCCGAGGACAGGGGTGAACTATGGCTACACCTTC.

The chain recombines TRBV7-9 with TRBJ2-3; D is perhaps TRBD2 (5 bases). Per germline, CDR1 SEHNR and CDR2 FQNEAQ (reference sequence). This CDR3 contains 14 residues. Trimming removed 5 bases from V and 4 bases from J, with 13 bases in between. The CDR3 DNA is TGTGCCAGCAGCCAAGGGTTGGGAGCAGATACGCAGTATTTT. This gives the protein CASSQGLGADTQYF.

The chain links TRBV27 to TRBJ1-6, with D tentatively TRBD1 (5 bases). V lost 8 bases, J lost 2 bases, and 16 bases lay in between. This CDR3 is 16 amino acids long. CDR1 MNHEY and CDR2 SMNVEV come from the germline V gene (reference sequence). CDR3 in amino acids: CASGTRQLPYNSPLHF. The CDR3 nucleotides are TGTGCCAGCGGTACAAGACAGCTTCCCTATAATTCACCCCTCCACTTT.

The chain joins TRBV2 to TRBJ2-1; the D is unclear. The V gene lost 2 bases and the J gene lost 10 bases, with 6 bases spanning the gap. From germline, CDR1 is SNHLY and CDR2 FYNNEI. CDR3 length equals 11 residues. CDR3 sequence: CASSETREQFF. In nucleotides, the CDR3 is TGTGCCAGCAGTGAAACCAGAGAGCAGTTCTTC.

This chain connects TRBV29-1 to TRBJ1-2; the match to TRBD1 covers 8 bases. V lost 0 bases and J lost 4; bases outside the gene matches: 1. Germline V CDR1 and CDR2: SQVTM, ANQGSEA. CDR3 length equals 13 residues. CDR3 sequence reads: CSVEEQGGYGYTF. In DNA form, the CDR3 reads TGCAGCGTTGAAGAACAGGGGGGCTATGGCTACACCTTC. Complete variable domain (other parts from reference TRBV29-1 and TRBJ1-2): SAVISQKPSRDICQRGTSLTIQCQVDSQVTMMFWYRQQPGQSLTLIATANQGSEATYESGFVIDKFPISRPNLTFSTLTVSNMSPEDSSIYLCSVEEQGGYGYTFGSGTRLTVV.

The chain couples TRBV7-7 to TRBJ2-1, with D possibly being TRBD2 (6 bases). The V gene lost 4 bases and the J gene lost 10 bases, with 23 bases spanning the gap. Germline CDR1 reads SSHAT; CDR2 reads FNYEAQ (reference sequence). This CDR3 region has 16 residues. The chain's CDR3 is CASSSGTSRWEREQFF. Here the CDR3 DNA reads TGTGCCAGCAGCTCCGGGACTTCCCGGTGGGAGAGGGAGCAGTTCTTC. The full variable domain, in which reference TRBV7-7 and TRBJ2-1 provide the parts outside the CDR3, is GAGVSQSPRYKVTKRGQDVTLRCDPISSHATLYWYQQALGQGPEFLTYFNYEAQPDKSGLPSDRFSAERPEGSISTLTIQRTEQRDSAMYRCASSSGTSRWEREQFFGPGTRLTVL.

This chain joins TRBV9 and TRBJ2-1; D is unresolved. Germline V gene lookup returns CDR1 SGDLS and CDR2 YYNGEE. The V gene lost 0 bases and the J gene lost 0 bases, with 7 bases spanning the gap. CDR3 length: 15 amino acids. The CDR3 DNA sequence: TGTGCCAGCAGCGTAGGAGAGAGCTCCTACAATGAGCAGTTCTTC. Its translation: CASSVGESSYNEQFF.

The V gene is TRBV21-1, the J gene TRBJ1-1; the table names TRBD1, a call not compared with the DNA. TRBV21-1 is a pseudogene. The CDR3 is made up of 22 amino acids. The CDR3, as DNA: TGTGCCAGCAGCCCTCGCCGGGGACAGGGGCGGCAGCTACGCATTATGAACACTGAAGCTTTCTTT. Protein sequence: CASSPRRGQGRQLRIMNTEAFF.

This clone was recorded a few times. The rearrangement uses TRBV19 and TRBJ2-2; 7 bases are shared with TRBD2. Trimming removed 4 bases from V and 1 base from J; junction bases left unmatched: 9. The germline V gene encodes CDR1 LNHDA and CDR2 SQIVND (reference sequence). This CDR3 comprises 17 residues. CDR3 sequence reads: CASSKGLLAVNTGELFF. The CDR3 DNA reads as TGTGCCAGTAGTAAAGGTCTCCTAGCGGTGAACACCGGGGAGCTGTTTTTT.

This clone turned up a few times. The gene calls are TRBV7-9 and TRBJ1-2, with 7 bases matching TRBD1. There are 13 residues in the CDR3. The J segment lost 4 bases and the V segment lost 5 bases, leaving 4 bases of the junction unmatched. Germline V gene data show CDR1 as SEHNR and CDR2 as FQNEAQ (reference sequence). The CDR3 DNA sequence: TGTGCCAGCAGCGCGCGGGACAGCTATGGCTACACCTTC. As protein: CASSARDSYGYTF. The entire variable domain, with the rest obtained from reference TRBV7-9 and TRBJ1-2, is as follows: DTGVSQNPRHKITKRGQNVTFRCDPISEHNRLYWYRQTLGQGPEFLTYFQNEAQLEKSRLLSDRFSAERPKGSFSTLEIQRTEQGDSAMYLCASSARDSYGYTFGSGTRLTVV.

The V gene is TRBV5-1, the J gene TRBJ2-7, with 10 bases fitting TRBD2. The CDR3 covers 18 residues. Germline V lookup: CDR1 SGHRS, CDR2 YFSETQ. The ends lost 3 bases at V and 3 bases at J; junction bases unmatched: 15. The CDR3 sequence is CASSSSTSGTGSIYEQYF. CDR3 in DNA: TGCGCCAGCAGCTCTTCCACTAGCGGGACGGGGAGCATCTACGAGCAGTACTTC. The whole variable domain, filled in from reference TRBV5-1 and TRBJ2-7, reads KAGVTQTPRYLIKTRGQQVTLSCSPISGHRSVSWYQQTPGQGLQFLFEYFSETQRNKGNFPGRFSGRQFSNSRSEMNVSTLELGDSALYLCASSSSTSGTGSIYEQYFGPGTRLTVT.

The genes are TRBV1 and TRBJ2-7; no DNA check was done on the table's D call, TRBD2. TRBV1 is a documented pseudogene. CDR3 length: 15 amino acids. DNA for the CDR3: TGCACCAGCTTAGGGGGGGCTAGCGCAACCTACGAGCAGTACTTC. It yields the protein CTSLGGASATYEQYF.

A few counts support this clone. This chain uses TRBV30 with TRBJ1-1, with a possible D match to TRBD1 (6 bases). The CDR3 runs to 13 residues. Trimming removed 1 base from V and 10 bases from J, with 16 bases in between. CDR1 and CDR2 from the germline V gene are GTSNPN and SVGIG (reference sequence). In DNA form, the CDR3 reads TGTGCCTGGAGTGGGAAGGCTACAGGGATAGCTTTCTTT. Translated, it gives CAWSGKATGIAFF.

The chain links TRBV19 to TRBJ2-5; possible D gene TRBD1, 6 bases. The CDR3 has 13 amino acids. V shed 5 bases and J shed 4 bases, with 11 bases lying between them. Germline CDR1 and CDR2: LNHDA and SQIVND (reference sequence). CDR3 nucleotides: TGTGCCAGTAGTCAAACCAGGGGAGAGACCCAGTACTTC. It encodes CASSQTRGETQYF.

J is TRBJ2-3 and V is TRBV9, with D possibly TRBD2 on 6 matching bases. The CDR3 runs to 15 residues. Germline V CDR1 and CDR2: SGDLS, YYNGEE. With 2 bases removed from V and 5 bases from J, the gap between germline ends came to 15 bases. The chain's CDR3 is CASSVGLASLDTQYF. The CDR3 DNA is TGTGCCAGCAGCGTCGGGCTAGCGAGTTTAGATACGCAGTATTTT.

CDR3 in amino acids: CASSFSGRAGAYEQYF. CDR3 DNA: TGTGCCAGCAGTTTCAGCGGGAGGGCCGGGGCCTACGAGCAGTACTTC. V gene TRBV28 combines with J gene TRBJ2-7; 10 positions agree with TRBD2. The CDR3 spans 16 residues. J was trimmed by 2 bases and V by 3 bases; bases with no gene match: 7. Germline V gene data show CDR1 as MDHEN and CDR2 as SYDVKM.

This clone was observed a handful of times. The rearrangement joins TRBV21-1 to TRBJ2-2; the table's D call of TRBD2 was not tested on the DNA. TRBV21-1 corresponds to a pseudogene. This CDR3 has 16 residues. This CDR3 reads CASSNTLGGRTGELFF. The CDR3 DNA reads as TGTGCCAGCAGCAATACGCTGGGCGGGAGAACCGGGGAGCTGTTTTTT.